This T cell receptor (beta chain) was recorded in a study of T cell responses to AZD1222 COVID-19 vaccine. The CDR3 length is 15 residues. Germline V gives CDR1 SGHDT, CDR2 YYEEEE. The V gene lost 4 bases and the J gene lost 3 bases, with 16 bases spanning the gap. The protocol was immunoSEQ multiplex PCR, while the TCRdb copy is restricted to in-frame clones and leaves out a portion. Of tens of thousands of clones detected, around 82% appear once; the ten largest clones hold 26%. Study-wide points: Reportedly, nearly half of unique spike TCRs recognized epitopes outside B.1.351/B.1.1.7 mutations. Seropositivity was recorded at baseline in only a handful of AZD1222 recipients. White British people made up most donors, females outnumbered males, and clonal diversity was possibly underestimated.

Comments on this clone: Its cognate antigen is unknown.

The chain uses TRBV5-6 and TRBJ1-2; tentatively, D is TRBD1 (6 bases). The receptor was isolated from an adult who received the AZD1222 COVID-19 vaccine. This specimen was peripheral blood, taken 28 days after the second AZD1222 dose. The DNA for the CDR3 is TGTGCCAGCAGCCCGATCTCTCGACAGGACTATGGCTACACCTTC. It codes for CASSPISRQDYGYTF.